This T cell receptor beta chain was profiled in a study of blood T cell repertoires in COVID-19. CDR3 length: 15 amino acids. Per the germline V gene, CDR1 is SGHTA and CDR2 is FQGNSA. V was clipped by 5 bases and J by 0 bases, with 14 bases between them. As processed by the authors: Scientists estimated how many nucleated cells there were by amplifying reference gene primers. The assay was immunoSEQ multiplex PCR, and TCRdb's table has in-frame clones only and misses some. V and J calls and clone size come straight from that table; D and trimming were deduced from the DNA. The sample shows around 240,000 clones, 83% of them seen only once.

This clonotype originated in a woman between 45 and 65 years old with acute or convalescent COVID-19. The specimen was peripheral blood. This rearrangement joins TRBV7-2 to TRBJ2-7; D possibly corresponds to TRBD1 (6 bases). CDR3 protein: CASSIYRVPSYEQYF. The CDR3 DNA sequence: TGTGCCAGCAGCATTTACAGGGTCCCCTCCTACGAGCAGTACTTC.